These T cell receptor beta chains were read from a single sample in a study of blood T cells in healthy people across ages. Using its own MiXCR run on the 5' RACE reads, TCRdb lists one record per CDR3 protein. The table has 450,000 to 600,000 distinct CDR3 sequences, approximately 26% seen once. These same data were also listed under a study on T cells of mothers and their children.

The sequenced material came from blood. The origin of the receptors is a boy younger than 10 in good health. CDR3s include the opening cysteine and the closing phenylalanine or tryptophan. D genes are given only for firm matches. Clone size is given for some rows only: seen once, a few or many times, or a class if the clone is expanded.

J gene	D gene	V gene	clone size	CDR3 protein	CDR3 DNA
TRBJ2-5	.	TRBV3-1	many	CASSPRSEGEETQYF	TGTGCCAGCAGCCCTCGCTCCGAGGGCGAGGAGACCCAGTACTTC
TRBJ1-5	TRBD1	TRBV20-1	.	CSARDEAGQFSNQPQHF	TGCAGTGCTAGAGATGAGGCGGGACAGTTTAGCAATCAGCCCCAGCATTTT
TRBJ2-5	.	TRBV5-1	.	CASANQQGETQYF	TGCGCCAGCGCCAACCAACAGGGAGAGACCCAGTACTTC
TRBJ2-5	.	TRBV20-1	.	CSARDVLVETQYF	TGCAGTGCTAGAGATGTACTAGTCGAGACCCAGTACTTC
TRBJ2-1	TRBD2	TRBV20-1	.	CSATQASGGFNEQFF	TGCAGTGCAACCCAAGCTAGCGGGGGTTTTAATGAGCAGTTCTTC
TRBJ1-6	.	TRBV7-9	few	CASSLPGVNSPLHF	TGTGCCAGCAGCTTACCAGGGGTTAATTCACCCCTCCACTTT
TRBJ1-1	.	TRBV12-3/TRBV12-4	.	CASSPPTGNTEAFF	TGTGCCAGCAGTCCCCCGACAGGGAACACTGAAGCTTTCTTT
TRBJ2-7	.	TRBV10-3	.	CAISEPTPAASEQYF	TGTGCCATCAGTGAGCCTACCCCAGCGGCCTCCGAGCAGTACTTC
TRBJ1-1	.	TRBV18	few	CASSPGRRGDTEAFF	TGTGCCAGCTCACCAGGGCGTCGGGGTGACACTGAAGCTTTCTTT
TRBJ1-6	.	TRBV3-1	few	CASSQTSAPTSPLHF	TGTGCCAGCAGCCAAACTTCGGCCCCGACTTCACCCCTCCACTTT
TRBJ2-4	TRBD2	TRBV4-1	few	CASSQGRGGAKNIQYF	TGCGCCAGCAGCCAAGGGCGGGGGGGAGCCAAAAACATTCAGTACTTC
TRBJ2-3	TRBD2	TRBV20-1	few	CSAGASGGASEDTQYF	TGCAGTGCAGGGGCTAGCGGGGGGGCCTCGGAAGATACGCAGTATTTT
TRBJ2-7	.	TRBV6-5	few	CASSYNAPRFSYEQYF	TGTGCCAGCAGTTACAATGCTCCCAGATTCTCCTACGAGCAGTACTTC
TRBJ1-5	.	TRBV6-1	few	CASVAESYSNQPQHF	TGTGCCAGCGTGGCAGAGTCCTATAGCAATCAGCCCCAGCATTTT
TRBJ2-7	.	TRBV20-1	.	CSARDLGRSSYEQYF	TGCAGTGCTAGAGATCTGGGCAGGAGCTCCTACGAGCAGTACTTC
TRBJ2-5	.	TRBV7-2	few	CATQPGAWYQETQHF	TGTGCCACCCAGCCCGGTGCTTGGTACCAAGAGACCCAGCACTTC
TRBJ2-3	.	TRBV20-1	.	CSAFPFKDTQYF	TGCAGTGCTTTTCCATTTAAAGATACGCAGTATTTT
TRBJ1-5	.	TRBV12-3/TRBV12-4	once	CASSLAWGSQQPQHF	TGTGCCAGCAGTTTAGCATGGGGATCCCAACAGCCCCAGCATTTT
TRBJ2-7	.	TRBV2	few	CASRDQTSGNYEQYF	TGTGCCAGCAGGGATCAGACTAGTGGGAACTACGAGCAGTACTTC
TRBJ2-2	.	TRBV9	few	CASSPGDPGELFF	TGTGCCAGCAGCCCCGGGGACCCGGGGGAGCTGTTTTTT
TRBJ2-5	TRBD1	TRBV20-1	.	CSARTGGQQETQYF	TGCAGTGCTAGAACAGGGGGCCAACAAGAGACCCAGTACTTC
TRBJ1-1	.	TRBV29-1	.	CSVANPLLMNTEAFF	TGCAGCGTTGCCAACCCCCTACTCATGAACACTGAAGCTTTCTTT
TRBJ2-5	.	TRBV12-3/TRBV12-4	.	CASRVGIEETQYF	TGTGCCAGCAGAGTAGGGATCGAAGAGACCCAGTACTTC
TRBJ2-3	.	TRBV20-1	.	CSARVSGARGDTQYF	TGCAGTGCTAGAGTCTCTGGGGCTCGGGGAGATACGCAGTATTTT
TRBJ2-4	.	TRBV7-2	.	CASSLETRGDIQYF	TGTGCCAGCAGCTTAGAGACAAGAGGGGACATTCAGTACTTC
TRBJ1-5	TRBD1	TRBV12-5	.	CASGFWTGMVNQPQHF	TGTGCTAGTGGTTTTTGGACAGGGATGGTCAATCAGCCCCAGCATTTT
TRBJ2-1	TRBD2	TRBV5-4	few	CATRTSWGSGNEQFF	TGTGCCACCCGGACTAGCTGGGGGTCCGGCAATGAGCAGTTCTTC
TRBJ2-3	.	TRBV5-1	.	CASSVKRVDTDTQYF	TGCGCCAGCAGCGTTAAGCGGGTGGACACAGATACGCAGTATTTT
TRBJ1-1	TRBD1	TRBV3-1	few	CASSHRQGMNTEAFF	TGTGCCAGCAGCCACCGACAGGGAATGAACACTGAAGCTTTCTTT
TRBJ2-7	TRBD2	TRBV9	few	CASSPRPGGGYEQYF	TGTGCCAGCAGCCCCCGCCCGGGCGGGGGCTACGAGCAGTACTTC
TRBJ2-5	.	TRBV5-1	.	CASSLDSIKRTQYF	TGCGCCAGCAGCTTGGACAGTATCAAGAGGACCCAGTACTTC
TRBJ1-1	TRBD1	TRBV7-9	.	CASSSTGVRTEAFF	TGTGCCAGCAGCTCAACAGGGGTTAGGACTGAAGCTTTCTTT
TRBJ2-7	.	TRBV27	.	CASSLGLNKGEQYF	TGTGCCAGCAGTTTAGGGCTAAATAAGGGCGAGCAGTACTTC
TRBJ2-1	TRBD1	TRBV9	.	CASSSRGRNEQFF	TGTGCCAGCAGCTCCAGGGGGCGCAATGAGCAGTTCTTC
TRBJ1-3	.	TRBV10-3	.	CAISRVEGTGNTIYF	TGTGCCATCAGCAGGGTTGAGGGGACTGGAAACACCATATATTTT
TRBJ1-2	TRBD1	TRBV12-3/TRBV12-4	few	CASSFSGTGEVNYGYTF	TGTGCCAGCAGTTTCTCCGGGACAGGGGAGGTTAACTATGGCTACACCTTC
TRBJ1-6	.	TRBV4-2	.	CVSSQGGAENSPLHF	TGTGTCAGCAGCCAAGGGGGGGCAGAGAATTCACCCCTCCACTTT
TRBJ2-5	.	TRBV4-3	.	CASSRRERQETQYF	TGCGCCAGCAGCCGGCGGGAACGCCAAGAGACCCAGTACTTC
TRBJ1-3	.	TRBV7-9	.	CASIILSGNTVYF	TGTGCCAGCATCATCCTCTCTGGAAACACCGTATATTTT
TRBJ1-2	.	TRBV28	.	CASSLGRPLNYGYTF	TGTGCCAGCAGTTTAGGGCGACCCTTAAACTATGGCTACACCTTC
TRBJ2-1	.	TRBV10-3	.	CAIGKDWGSYNEQFF	TGTGCCATCGGGAAGGACTGGGGCTCCTACAATGAGCAGTTCTTC
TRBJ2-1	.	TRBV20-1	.	CSAREGGLSNEQFF	TGCAGTGCTAGAGAGGGTGGACTATCCAATGAGCAGTTCTTC
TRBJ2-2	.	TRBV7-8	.	CASSLARDRPGELFF	TGTGCTAGCAGCTTAGCGCGGGACCGGCCCGGGGAGCTGTTTTTT
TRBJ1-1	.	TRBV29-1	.	CSVVGGRNTEAFF	TGCAGCGTTGTGGGGGGGAGGAACACTGAAGCTTTCTTT
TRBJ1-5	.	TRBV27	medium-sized	CASSLWSNQPQHF	TGTGCCAGCAGTTTGTGGAGCAATCAGCCCCAGCATTTT
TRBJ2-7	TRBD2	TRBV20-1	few	CSATRDYGGEQYF	TGCAGTGCAACCCGGGACTACGGGGGCGAGCAGTACTTC
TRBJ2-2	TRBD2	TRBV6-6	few	CASSSTSGKTGELFF	TGTGCCAGCAGTTCCACTAGCGGGAAGACCGGGGAGCTGTTTTTT
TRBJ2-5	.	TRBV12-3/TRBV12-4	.	CASGVGRERATQYF	TGTGCCAGCGGTGTGGGACGGGAGAGAGCGACCCAGTACTTC
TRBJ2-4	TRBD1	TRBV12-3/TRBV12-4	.	CASTPSGGIQYF	TGTGCCAGCACCCCCTCAGGGGGCATTCAGTACTTC
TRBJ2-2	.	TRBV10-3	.	CAISEVTTTGELFF	TGTGCCATCAGTGAGGTCACGACCACCGGGGAGCTGTTTTTT